The 18 T cell receptor beta chains below come from one sample, sequenced in a study of blood T cell repertoires in COVID-19. The method was immunoSEQ multiplex PCR; TCRdb's version includes in-frame clones alone and lacks a portion of them. The table records 200,000 to 250,000 clones, approximately 85% of them present only once. Material: peripheral blood. These receptors were taken from a man in his forties or fifties with acute or convalescent COVID-19.

This clone has only one observation. V and J are TRBV11-3 and TRBJ2-1; 12 bases agree with TRBD2. Germline values: CDR1 SGHNT, CDR2 YENEEA. V lost 5 bases and J lost 5; bases outside the gene matches: 4. The CDR3 spans 15 residues. In nucleotides, the CDR3 is TGTGCCAGCAGCCCAAGACTAGCGGGGGACAATGAGCAGTTCTTC. It codes for CASSPRLAGDNEQFF.

This rearrangement joins TRBV6-5 to TRBJ1-2; the match to TRBD1 covers 7 bases. Germline V lookup: CDR1 MNHEY, CDR2 SVGAGI. Unmatched junction bases numbered 12, after V lost 9 bases and J lost 8 bases. CDR3 length: 13 residues. Here the CDR3 DNA reads TGTGCCAGTAAGGTCGGGCAGGGGGTCGGCTACACCTTC. This encodes CASKVGQGVGYTF.

This clone was detected only a few times. The same CDR3 is also encoded by other DNA sequences in this sample. The rearrangement uses TRBV14 and TRBJ1-2, with D uncertain. Germline lookup yields CDR1 SGHDN and CDR2 FVKESK. This CDR3 contains 12 residues. Trimming left V 4 bases short and J 4 bases short, with 7 bases between. CDR3 in DNA: TGTGCCAGCAGCCCGTCCTCCTATGGCTACACCTTC. Its translation is CASSPSSYGYTF.

The J gene is TRBJ1-1, the V gene TRBV7-9, with D unclear. In germline, CDR1 is SEHNR, CDR2 FQNEAQ (reference sequence). This CDR3 comprises 17 residues. Trimming cost V 5 bases and J 4 bases, with 23 bases left between them. CDR3 nucleotides: TGTGCCAGCAGCCCAACCCGGCCAGCAACGGGAAGCACTGAAGCTTTCTTT. Translated, it gives CASSPTRPATGSTEAFF.

This chain connects TRBV2 to TRBJ2-5; perhaps TRBD1 as D (6 bases). From germline, CDR1 is SNHLY and CDR2 FYNNEI. V gave up 9 bases and J gave up 2 bases, with 25 bases separating them. The CDR3 covers 17 residues. The CDR3 DNA reads TGTGCCAGTCGTGACTTCGGGACAACTAAAATACAAGAGACCCAGTACTTC. Translated, it gives CASRDFGTTKIQETQYF.

The genes are TRBV5-1 and TRBJ1-2; D may be TRBD1 (5 bases). The CDR3 consists of 17 residues. The germline V and J ends were trimmed by 4 bases and 7 bases, with 26 bases remaining between them. Germline V gives CDR1 SGHRS, CDR2 YFSETQ. The CDR3 here is CASSLFPGTPDGVGYTF. The CDR3 DNA sequence: TGCGCCAGCAGCCTTTTCCCCGGGACTCCGGATGGGGTTGGCTACACCTTC.

This clone was detected only a few times. The chain uses TRBV5-1 and TRBJ1-1, with D possibly TRBD1 on 5 matching bases. Germline-derived CDR1 and CDR2 are SGHRS and YFSETQ. The CDR3 totals 13 residues. The ends were cut back, 1 base at V and 10 bases at J, with 14 bases in the middle. The CDR3 region is CASSLIGGGGAFF. CDR3 nucleotide sequence: TGCGCCAGCAGCTTGATCGGCGGCGGGGGAGCTTTCTTT.

The chain recombines TRBV6-5 with TRBJ2-6, with 7 bases fitting TRBD1. The CDR3 extends over 14 amino acids. With 8 bases clipped from V and 4 bases from J, the junction kept 5 bases outside the gene matches. Germline assignment: CDR1 MNHEY and CDR2 SVGAGI. In nucleotides, the CDR3 is TGTGCCAGCCGGACAGGAATAGGGGCCAACGTCCTGACTTTC. This encodes CASRTGIGANVLTF.

V gene TRBV7-2 combines with J gene TRBJ2-7; D ambiguous. The CDR3 covers 11 residues. Germline-derived CDR1 and CDR2 are SGHTA and FQGNSA. V was cut by 1 base and J by 6 bases, with 4 bases left in between. The CDR3 coding sequence is TGTGCCAGCAGCTTAGGGCCCGAGCAGTACTTC. Translating gives CASSLGPEQYF.

This clone was detected a few times. The CDR3 protein is CASSLPGLYEQYF. The CDR3 DNA is TGTGCCAGCAGCCTTCCAGGCCTCTACGAGCAGTACTTC. The chain is built from TRBV6-2 or TRBV6-3 and TRBJ2-7; D gene unclear. This CDR3 has 13 residues. V was shortened by 6 bases and J by 3 bases, with 12 bases between the two germline ends. In germline, CDR1 is MNHEY, CDR2 SVGEGT.

The chain employs TRBV24-1 and TRBJ2-1; 14 bases map to TRBD2. Germline CDR1 reads KGHDR; CDR2 reads SFDVKD. The CDR3 loop spans 16 amino acids. Trimming cost V 2 bases and J 7 bases; bases outside gene matches: 3. CDR3 in DNA: TGTGCCACCAGTGATTCCCGACTAGCGGGGGGGAATGAGCAGTTCTTC. Translated: CATSDSRLAGGNEQFF.

J is TRBJ1-2 and V is TRBV6-5; 7 nucleotides agree with TRBD1. From germline, CDR1 is MNHEY and CDR2 SVGAGI. This CDR3 spans 13 amino acids. J lost 6 bases, V lost 2 bases, and 3 bases had no gene match. CDR3 protein: CASSYRQGDGYTF. DNA for the CDR3: TGTGCCAGCAGTTACCGACAGGGAGATGGCTACACCTTC.

The rearrangement links TRBV5-4 to TRBJ1-6, with 7 bases fitting TRBD1. Germline V gene sequence: CDR1 SGHNT, CDR2 YYREEE (reference sequence). The CDR3 consists of 16 residues. Trimming cost V 4 bases and J 7 bases; bases outside gene matches: 11. The CDR3 here is CASSPRSTGQNSPLHF. The CDR3 nucleotides are TGTGCCAGCAGCCCACGCTCGACAGGGCAGAATTCACCCCTCCACTTT.

This chain uses TRBV7-9 with TRBJ2-2; the match to TRBD1 covers 7 bases. Germline trimming cut 4 bases from V and 6 bases from J; bases unmatched to any gene: 5. CDR1 is SEHNR, CDR2 FQNEAQ, per germline (reference sequence). This CDR3 comprises 14 residues. The DNA of the CDR3 is TGTGCCAGCAGCTCCGACAGGGTTCCCGGGGAGCTGTTTTTT. Translated, it gives CASSSDRVPGELFF.

This chain links TRBV18 with TRBJ2-7; TRBD1 agrees at 7 bases. The CDR3 spans 15 residues. V lost 0 bases to trimming and J lost 6 bases; unmatched junction nucleotides: 8. Germline lookup yields CDR1 KGHSH and CDR2 LQKENI. CDR3: CASSPPGTAPTEQYF. CDR3 coding DNA: TGTGCCAGCTCACCACCCGGGACAGCTCCTACCGAGCAGTACTTC. Supplemented by reference TRBV18 and TRBJ2-7, the full variable domain reads NAGVMQNPRHLVRRRGQEARLRCSPMKGHSHVYWYRQLPEEGLKFMVYLQKENIIDESGMPKERFSAEFPKEGPSILRIQQVVRGDSAAYFCASSPPGTAPTEQYFGPGTRLTVT.

The chain joins TRBV6-5 to TRBJ1-1; D unclear. CDR1 is MNHEY, CDR2 SVGAGI, per germline. The CDR3 is 13 residues long. V was cut by 2 bases and J by 10 bases, with 14 bases left in between. In nucleotides, the CDR3 is TGTGCCAGCAGTTACGAGCTTAACGTCGGAGCTTTCTTT. It specifies CASSYELNVGAFF.

The gene calls are TRBV30 and TRBJ1-1; TRBD1 is a possible D gene (6 bases). Trimming removed 0 bases at V and 1 base at J, with 18 bases between. CDR1 is GTSNPN and CDR2 is SVGIG in the germline V gene (reference sequence). This CDR3 contains 17 residues. This CDR3 is CAWSVRFSGVSNTEAFF. The CDR3 coding sequence is TGTGCCTGGAGTGTACGGTTCTCAGGGGTATCGAACACTGAAGCTTTCTTT.

The chain recombines TRBV30 with TRBJ1-1, with D possibly TRBD1 on 6 matching bases. Per germline, CDR1 GTSNPN and CDR2 SVGIG (reference sequence). This CDR3 contains 15 residues. Trimming left V 4 bases short and J 1 base short, with 16 bases between. The CDR3: CAWIDGGAWNTEAFF. CDR3 coding DNA: TGTGCCTGGATCGATGGGGGGGCATGGAACACTGAAGCTTTCTTT. Using reference TRBV30 and TRBJ1-1 for the parts outside the CDR3, the full variable domain is SQTIHQWPATLVQPVGSPLSLECTVEGTSNPNLYWYRQAAGRGLQLLFYSVGIGQISSEVPQNLSASRPQDRQFILSSKKLLLSDSGFYLCAWIDGGAWNTEAFFGQGTRLTVV.